The clone carrying this TCR beta chain has a handful of counts. This specimen belongs to a study of blood T cell repertoires in COVID-19. On the study more broadly: Specimens from acute and convalescent COVID-19 originated in the United States, Italy and Spain. Sample material is recorded as cDNA or gDNA derived from T cells, B-cell-depleted T cells, or PBMCs.

In the study's own analysis: How many nucleated cells were present was estimated from reference gene primer amplification. The assay was immunoSEQ multiplex PCR, and TCRdb's table has in-frame clones only and misses some. Clone size and the V and J calls come from that table; the DNA yielded D and trimming. The table has fewer than 200,000 clones, 65% to 80% seen once. V gave up 5 bases and J gave up 1 base; unmatched junction bases: 5. The germline V gene has CDR1 SQVTM and CDR2 ANQGSEA. The CDR3 is 15 residues long. This receptor was identified in a man aged 60 to 69 with acute or convalescent COVID-19. Input material: peripheral blood. This chain joins TRBV29-1 and TRBJ2-3, with 11 bases identical to TRBD2. This CDR3 is CSVSRLAGRTDTQYF. The CDR3 coding sequence is TGCAGCGTTTCGAGACTAGCGGGGCGCACAGATACGCAGTATTTT.